This is a list of T cell receptor beta chains from one sample in a study of response to subunit inactivated influenza vaccine. TCRdb processed the RT-PCR reads anew with MiXCR; each CDR3 protein has one entry. The sample carries 500,000 to 600,000 distinct CDR3 sequences, approximately 12% recorded once. This sample comprised PBMCs from blood, obtained on the day of vaccination. The receptors here all came from a man in his fifties or sixties who received an inactivated influenza vaccine. Each CDR3 is given with its conserved first and last residue. A D gene is named only where the DNA matches it firmly. Where a row states a size, it is once, few, many or the class of an expanded clone; other rows omit it.

j_gene: TRBJ2-1; v_gene: TRBV20-1; abundance: NA; d_gene: TRBD2; CDR3nt: TGCAGTGCTAGAGACAAGCTACGCGGGGGGGCCTATGAGCAGTTCTTC; CDR3aa: CSARDKLRGGAYEQFF
j_gene: TRBJ2-7; v_gene: TRBV20-1; abundance: few; d_gene: NA; CDR3nt: TGCAGTGCTTCGGTTGAGGGCCCCTACGAGCAGTACTTC; CDR3aa: CSASVEGPYEQYF
j_gene: TRBJ2-2; v_gene: TRBV10-3; abundance: NA; d_gene: TRBD1; CDR3nt: TGTGCCATCAGTCCTAAGAACAGGGGAACCGGGGAGCTGTTTTTT; CDR3aa: CAISPKNRGTGELFF
j_gene: TRBJ2-7; v_gene: TRBV25-1; abundance: NA; d_gene: NA; CDR3nt: TGTGCCAGCAGTGAATTCATGACAGCCCCGGGCGAGCAGTACTTC; CDR3aa: CASSEFMTAPGEQYF
j_gene: TRBJ1-2; v_gene: TRBV7-9; abundance: once; d_gene: TRBD1; CDR3nt: TGTGCCAGCAGCTCCGGACAGGGATTAAACTATGGCTACACCTTC; CDR3aa: CASSSGQGLNYGYTF
j_gene: TRBJ1-6; v_gene: TRBV4-2; abundance: NA; d_gene: TRBD1; CDR3nt: TGTGCCAGCAGCCAAGGCAGGGGGAATTCACCCCTCCACTTT; CDR3aa: CASSQGRGNSPLHF
j_gene: TRBJ2-7; v_gene: TRBV7-9; abundance: few; d_gene: NA; CDR3nt: TGTGCCAGCAGCTTAGGCGGGGGCCACTCCTACGAGCAGTACTTC; CDR3aa: CASSLGGGHSYEQYF
j_gene: TRBJ1-2; v_gene: TRBV20-1; abundance: NA; d_gene: NA; CDR3nt: TGCAGTGCTAGACTAGGGGGAAGCTATGGCTACACCTTC; CDR3aa: CSARLGGSYGYTF
j_gene: TRBJ2-1; v_gene: TRBV7-2; abundance: few; d_gene: NA; CDR3nt: TGTGCCAGCGAATTTGTAAGGGACTCGGAGCAGTTCTTC; CDR3aa: CASEFVRDSEQFF
j_gene: TRBJ2-2; v_gene: TRBV5-1; abundance: many; d_gene: NA; CDR3nt: TGCGCCAGCAGCTTGGAGAGCCCCCCGGCCGGGGAGCTGTTTTTT; CDR3aa: CASSLESPPAGELFF
j_gene: TRBJ2-1; v_gene: TRBV14; abundance: many; d_gene: TRBD2; CDR3nt: TGTGCCAGCAGCCAAGGGACTAGCGGCTACAATGAGCAGTTCTTC; CDR3aa: CASSQGTSGYNEQFF
j_gene: TRBJ2-2; v_gene: TRBV4-1; abundance: NA; d_gene: NA; CDR3nt: TGCGCCAGCAGCCAAGAGGACAGACTCACCGGGGAGCTGTTTTTT; CDR3aa: CASSQEDRLTGELFF
j_gene: TRBJ2-4; v_gene: TRBV12-3/TRBV12-4; abundance: few; d_gene: NA; CDR3nt: TGTGCCAGCACCACGGACCTAGCCAAAAACATTCAGTACTTC; CDR3aa: CASTTDLAKNIQYF
j_gene: TRBJ1-1; v_gene: TRBV20-1; abundance: once; d_gene: TRBD1; CDR3nt: TGCAGTGCTACCCAGGGGGCACAAACTGAAGCTTTCTTT; CDR3aa: CSATQGAQTEAFF
j_gene: TRBJ2-7; v_gene: TRBV11-2; abundance: few; d_gene: TRBD2; CDR3nt: TGTGCCAGCAGCTTCGGGTCGGGAGGGCAGTACTTC; CDR3aa: CASSFGSGGQYF
j_gene: TRBJ2-1; v_gene: TRBV20-1; abundance: NA; d_gene: TRBD2; CDR3nt: TGCAGTGCTAGAGATCAGGGACTAGCGGGAGGCAGACACAATGAGCAGTTCTTC; CDR3aa: CSARDQGLAGGRHNEQFF
j_gene: TRBJ2-1; v_gene: TRBV14; abundance: few; d_gene: NA; CDR3nt: TGTGCCAGCAGCCCACAAAGTTATTCCCGGACAGAGTCCTACAATGAGCAGTTCTTC; CDR3aa: CASSPQSYSRTESYNEQFF
j_gene: TRBJ1-1; v_gene: TRBV30; abundance: NA; d_gene: NA; CDR3nt: TGTGCCTGGAGTGTACGGGGTCGGGGGACTGAAGCTTTCTTT; CDR3aa: CAWSVRGRGTEAFF
j_gene: TRBJ2-2; v_gene: TRBV4-1; abundance: few; d_gene: TRBD2; CDR3nt: TGCGCCAGCAGCCAAGCCCTAGCGGGAGTCGGCACCGGGGAGCTGTTTTTT; CDR3aa: CASSQALAGVGTGELFF
j_gene: TRBJ1-5; v_gene: TRBV24-1; abundance: many; d_gene: NA; CDR3nt: TGTGCCACCAGTGATTCGACTTTTCAGCCCCAGCATTTT; CDR3aa: CATSDSTFQPQHF
j_gene: TRBJ2-7; v_gene: TRBV19; abundance: few; d_gene: NA; CDR3nt: TGTGCCAGTAGTATCCGGGGATTCCCCCAGAGCGAGCAGTACTTC; CDR3aa: CASSIRGFPQSEQYF
j_gene: TRBJ2-3; v_gene: TRBV6-5; abundance: NA; d_gene: TRBD2; CDR3nt: TGTGCCAGCAGCTATTGGAGGGCTAGCGGGACAGATACGCAGTATTTT; CDR3aa: CASSYWRASGTDTQYF
j_gene: TRBJ2-1; v_gene: TRBV20-1; abundance: NA; d_gene: TRBD2; CDR3nt: TGCAGTGTTTGGCGGGAGTTAGATGAGCAGTTCTTC; CDR3aa: CSVWRELDEQFF
j_gene: TRBJ2-2; v_gene: TRBV29-1; abundance: many; d_gene: NA; CDR3nt: TGCAGCGTTGCGGTGGCCGCCAAGGCCGGGGAGCTGTTTTTT; CDR3aa: CSVAVAAKAGELFF
j_gene: TRBJ2-7; v_gene: TRBV29-1; abundance: NA; d_gene: NA; CDR3nt: TGCAGCGTTGATCTGGGGCGTTCCTACGAGCAGTACTTC; CDR3aa: CSVDLGRSYEQYF
j_gene: TRBJ1-1; v_gene: TRBV6-4; abundance: NA; d_gene: TRBD1; CDR3nt: TGTGCCAGCAGCCGAAGATTTTCTGGTGGACAGGGGGCTGGAAACACTGAAGCTTTCTTT; CDR3aa: CASSRRFSGGQGAGNTEAFF
j_gene: TRBJ2-1; v_gene: TRBV6-1; abundance: few; d_gene: NA; CDR3nt: TGTGCCAGCAGTGTAGCCCTTGAGATGGGTGAGCAGTTCTTC; CDR3aa: CASSVALEMGEQFF
j_gene: TRBJ2-7; v_gene: TRBV6-2/TRBV6-3; abundance: many; d_gene: NA; CDR3nt: TGTGCCAGCAGTTATCCCTCCTACGAGCAGTACTTC; CDR3aa: CASSYPSYEQYF
j_gene: TRBJ2-3; v_gene: TRBV7-8; abundance: few; d_gene: NA; CDR3nt: TGTGCCAGCAGCTTAGGTTACGGCGGGATTAGCACAGATACGCAGTATTTT; CDR3aa: CASSLGYGGISTDTQYF
j_gene: TRBJ2-7; v_gene: TRBV3-1; abundance: many; d_gene: TRBD2; CDR3nt: TGTGCCAGCAGCCAGAGTGCTAGCGGGAGTGTCGAGCAGTACTTC; CDR3aa: CASSQSASGSVEQYF
j_gene: TRBJ2-5; v_gene: TRBV6-1; abundance: few; d_gene: TRBD1; CDR3nt: TGTGCCAGCAGTCCTGGACAGGGTTCGAAGACCCAGTACTTC; CDR3aa: CASSPGQGSKTQYF
j_gene: TRBJ2-1; v_gene: TRBV5-1; abundance: few; d_gene: NA; CDR3nt: TGCGCCAGCAGCTCGACAGGAGACGGCTACAATGAGCAGTTCTTC; CDR3aa: CASSSTGDGYNEQFF
j_gene: TRBJ2-1; v_gene: TRBV7-9; abundance: NA; d_gene: NA; CDR3nt: TGTGCCAGCAGCTTAGATGTAGGCGACAATGAGGAGTTCTTC; CDR3aa: CASSLDVGDNEEFF
j_gene: TRBJ1-1; v_gene: TRBV29-1; abundance: many; d_gene: TRBD1; CDR3nt: TGCAGCGTAGACCGATCGGGACAGATGAACACTGAAGCTTTCTTT; CDR3aa: CSVDRSGQMNTEAFF
j_gene: TRBJ2-1; v_gene: TRBV5-1; abundance: NA; d_gene: TRBD2; CDR3nt: TGCGCCAGCAGCAGCCTAGCGGGAATGGAGCAGTTCTTC; CDR3aa: CASSSLAGMEQFF
j_gene: TRBJ2-5; v_gene: TRBV3-1; abundance: NA; d_gene: NA; CDR3nt: TGTGCCAGCAGCCTTCCTGTTACGCAAGAGACCCAGTACTTC; CDR3aa: CASSLPVTQETQYF
j_gene: TRBJ2-5; v_gene: TRBV28; abundance: few; d_gene: NA; CDR3nt: TGTGCCAGCAGCCAGATGACGCAACTAGAGACCCAGTACTTC; CDR3aa: CASSQMTQLETQYF
j_gene: TRBJ2-2; v_gene: TRBV15; abundance: many; d_gene: TRBD2; CDR3nt: TGTGCCACCAGCAGAGATGTGCTAGCGGCCGGGGAGCTGTTTTTT; CDR3aa: CATSRDVLAAGELFF
j_gene: TRBJ2-2; v_gene: TRBV20-1; abundance: NA; d_gene: TRBD2; CDR3nt: TGCAGTGCTCGGACTAGCGGGGGGCCCTTGAACACCGGGGAGCTGTTTTTT; CDR3aa: CSARTSGGPLNTGELFF
j_gene: TRBJ1-1; v_gene: TRBV6-5; abundance: NA; d_gene: NA; CDR3nt: TGTGCCAGCAGTTACTCGCTCGGGGAAACTGAAGCTTTCTTT; CDR3aa: CASSYSLGETEAFF
j_gene: TRBJ2-7; v_gene: TRBV28; abundance: NA; d_gene: NA; CDR3nt: TGTGCCAGCAGTTTCCTCAGCTACTCCTACGAGCAGTACTTC; CDR3aa: CASSFLSYSYEQYF
j_gene: TRBJ2-2; v_gene: TRBV11-1; abundance: few; d_gene: TRBD1; CDR3nt: TGTGCCAGCAGCTTGTCCTTGGTCGGGACAGACAAGCCTTTGAACACCGGGGAGCTGTTTTTT; CDR3aa: CASSLSLVGTDKPLNTGELFF
j_gene: TRBJ2-1; v_gene: TRBV20-1; abundance: few; d_gene: TRBD2; CDR3nt: TGCAGTGCTAGGGATGCGGGAGATCTCAATGAGCAGTTCTTC; CDR3aa: CSARDAGDLNEQFF
j_gene: TRBJ2-7; v_gene: TRBV9; abundance: NA; d_gene: TRBD2; CDR3nt: TGTGCCAGCAGCTCCCTTAGCGGGGGGTCAGACGAGCAGTACTTC; CDR3aa: CASSSLSGGSDEQYF
j_gene: TRBJ2-2; v_gene: TRBV29-1; abundance: few; d_gene: NA; CDR3nt: TGCAGCGTTGGGCCGGCCACCGGGGAGCTGTTTTTT; CDR3aa: CSVGPATGELFF
j_gene: TRBJ2-2; v_gene: TRBV3-1; abundance: many; d_gene: TRBD1; CDR3nt: TGTGCCAGCAGCCCCCAACAGACAGGGACAGGGAGCGGCGGGGAGCTGTTTTTT; CDR3aa: CASSPQQTGTGSGGELFF
j_gene: TRBJ2-7; v_gene: TRBV2; abundance: few; d_gene: NA; CDR3nt: TGTGCCAGCAGTCAAGGGACCGAGAGGAACGAGCAGTACTTC; CDR3aa: CASSQGTERNEQYF
j_gene: TRBJ2-7; v_gene: TRBV3-1; abundance: NA; d_gene: NA; CDR3nt: TGTGCCAGCAGCCAAGGACAGGTGAGCTCCTACGAGCAGTACTTC; CDR3aa: CASSQGQVSSYEQYF
j_gene: TRBJ2-3; v_gene: TRBV27; abundance: few; d_gene: TRBD2; CDR3nt: TGTGCCAGCAGGTTACTAGCGGGAAGTAGCACAGATACGCAGTATTTT; CDR3aa: CASRLLAGSSTDTQYF
j_gene: TRBJ1-6; v_gene: TRBV12-3/TRBV12-4; abundance: NA; d_gene: NA; CDR3nt: TGTGCCAGCAGTTCGGGGCAGGGTCTTTCACCCCTCCACTTT; CDR3aa: CASSSGQGLSPLHF
j_gene: TRBJ1-4; v_gene: TRBV7-2; abundance: many; d_gene: NA; CDR3nt: TGTGCCAGCAGCTTAGTTGGACGGGAAAAACTGTTTTTT; CDR3aa: CASSLVGREKLFF
j_gene: TRBJ1-2; v_gene: TRBV5-1; abundance: many; d_gene: NA; CDR3nt: TGCGCCAGCAGCTGGGGGACCTTAGGTTATGGCTACACCTTC; CDR3aa: CASSWGTLGYGYTF
j_gene: TRBJ1-5; v_gene: TRBV12-3/TRBV12-4; abundance: few; d_gene: NA; CDR3nt: TGTGCCAGCAGCCCCACAGTTGACAACAATCAGCCCCAGCATTTT; CDR3aa: CASSPTVDNNQPQHF
j_gene: TRBJ2-1; v_gene: TRBV7-6; abundance: NA; d_gene: TRBD2; CDR3nt: TGTGCCAGCAGCTTTCCTCTAGCGGGGGGCCCCTACAATGAGCAGTTCTTC; CDR3aa: CASSFPLAGGPYNEQFF
j_gene: TRBJ2-3; v_gene: TRBV5-1; abundance: NA; d_gene: NA; CDR3nt: TGCGCCAGCAGCTTGCCCTTAGTAGAGGCCACAGATACGCAGTATTTT; CDR3aa: CASSLPLVEATDTQYF
j_gene: TRBJ2-5; v_gene: TRBV7-9; abundance: few; d_gene: NA; CDR3nt: TGTGCCAGCAGCAATAGTCGGCAGGGGCCTGGGGAGACCCAGTACTTC; CDR3aa: CASSNSRQGPGETQYF
j_gene: TRBJ2-2; v_gene: TRBV2; abundance: NA; d_gene: TRBD2; CDR3nt: TGTGCCAGCAGTCTGGGACTAGCGGGAGGAGGCGGGGAGCTGTTTTTT; CDR3aa: CASSLGLAGGGGELFF